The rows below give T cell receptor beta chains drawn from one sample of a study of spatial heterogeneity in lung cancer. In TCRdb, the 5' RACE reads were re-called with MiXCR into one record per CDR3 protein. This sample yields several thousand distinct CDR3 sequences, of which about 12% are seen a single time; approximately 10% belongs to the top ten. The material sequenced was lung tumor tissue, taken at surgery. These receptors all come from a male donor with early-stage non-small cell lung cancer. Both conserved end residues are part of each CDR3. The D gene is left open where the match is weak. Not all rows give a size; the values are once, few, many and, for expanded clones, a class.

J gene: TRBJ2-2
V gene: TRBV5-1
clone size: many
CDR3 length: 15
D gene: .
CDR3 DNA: TGCGCCAGCAGCTTCGGGGGTGGACTCGCCGGGGAGCTGTTTTTT
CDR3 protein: CASSFGGGLAGELFF

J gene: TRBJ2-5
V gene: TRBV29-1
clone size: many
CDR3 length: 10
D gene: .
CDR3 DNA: TGCAGCGGCGGGGAGGAGACCCAGTACTTC
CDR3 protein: CSGGEETQYF

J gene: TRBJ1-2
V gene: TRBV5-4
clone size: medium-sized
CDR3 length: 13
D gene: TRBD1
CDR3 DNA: TGTGCCAGCAGCATGGGACAGTACTATGGCTACACCTTC
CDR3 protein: CASSMGQYYGYTF

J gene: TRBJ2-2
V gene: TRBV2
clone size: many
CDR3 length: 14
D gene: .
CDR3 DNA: TGTGCCAGCAGTGAGGGCAATTTCGGCCGGGAGCTGTTTTTT
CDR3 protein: CASSEGNFGRELFF

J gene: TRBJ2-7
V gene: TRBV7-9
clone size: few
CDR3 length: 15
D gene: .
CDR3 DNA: TGTGCCAGCAGCTTAGGGCGGGCGGGACGATACGAGCAGTACTTC
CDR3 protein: CASSLGRAGRYEQYF

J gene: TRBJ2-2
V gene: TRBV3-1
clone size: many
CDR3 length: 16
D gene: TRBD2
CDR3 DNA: TGTGCCAGCAGCCAAGTCCCGCGGGAGACCACCGGGGAGCTGTTTTTT
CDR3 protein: CASSQVPRETTGELFF

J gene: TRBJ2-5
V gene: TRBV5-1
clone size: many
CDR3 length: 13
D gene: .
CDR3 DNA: TGCGCCAGCAGCTGGAGCGTCCAAGAGACCCAGTACTTC
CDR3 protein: CASSWSVQETQYF

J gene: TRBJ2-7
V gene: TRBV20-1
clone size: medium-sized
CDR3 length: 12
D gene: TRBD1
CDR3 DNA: TGCAGTGCTCAACAGGGGGCATACGAGCAGTACTTC
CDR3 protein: CSAQQGAYEQYF

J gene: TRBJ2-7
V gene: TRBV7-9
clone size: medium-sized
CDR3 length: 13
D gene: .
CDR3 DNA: TGTGCCAGCAGCTCGGACGGCAGCTACGAGCAGTACTTC
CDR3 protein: CASSSDGSYEQYF

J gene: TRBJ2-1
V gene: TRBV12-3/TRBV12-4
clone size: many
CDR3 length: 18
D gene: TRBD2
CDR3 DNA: TGTGCCAGCAGTTTACTGGGAGCTAGCGGGAGGGCGGACAATGAGCAGTTCTTC
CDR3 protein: CASSLLGASGRADNEQFF

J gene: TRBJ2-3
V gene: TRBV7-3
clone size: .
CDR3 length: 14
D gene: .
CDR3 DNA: TGTGCCAGCAGCTCATCTGGGAGAGGGAGTACGCAGTATTTT
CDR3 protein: CASSSSGRGSTQYF

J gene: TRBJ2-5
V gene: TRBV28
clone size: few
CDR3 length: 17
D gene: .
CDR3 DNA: TGTGCCAGCAGTTTATGGACGGCCATAAACCTCCAAGAGACCCAGTACTTC
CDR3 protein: CASSLWTAINLQETQYF

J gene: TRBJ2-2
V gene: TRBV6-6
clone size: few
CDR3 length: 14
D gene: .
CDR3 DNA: TGTGCCAGCAGGGGCAGGGAGAATAGCGGGGAGCTGTTTTTT
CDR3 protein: CASRGRENSGELFF

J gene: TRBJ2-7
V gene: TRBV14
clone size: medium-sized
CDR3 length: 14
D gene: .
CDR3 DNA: TGTGCCAGCAGCCAAGATTCCCCGCCCCACGAGCAGTACTTC
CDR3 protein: CASSQDSPPHEQYF

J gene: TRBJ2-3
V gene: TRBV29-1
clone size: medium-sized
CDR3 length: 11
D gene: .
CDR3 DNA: TGCAGCGTTGAGTGGGGAGATACGCAGTATTTT
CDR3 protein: CSVEWGDTQYF

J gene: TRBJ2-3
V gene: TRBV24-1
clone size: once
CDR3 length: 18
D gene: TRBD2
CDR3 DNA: TGTGCCACCAGTGCCTCCGGGACTAGCGCACCTTCCACAGATACGCAGTATTTT
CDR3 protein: CATSASGTSAPSTDTQYF

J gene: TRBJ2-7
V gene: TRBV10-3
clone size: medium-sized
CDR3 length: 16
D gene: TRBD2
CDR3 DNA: TGTGCCATCAGTGAGTCGGGGCTAGCGGGAGGTTACGAGCAGTACTTC
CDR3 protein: CAISESGLAGGYEQYF

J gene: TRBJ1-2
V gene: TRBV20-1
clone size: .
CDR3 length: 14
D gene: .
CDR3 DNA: TGCAGTGCTAGAGATGTTACGGTGATCTATGGCTACACCTTC
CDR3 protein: CSARDVTVIYGYTF

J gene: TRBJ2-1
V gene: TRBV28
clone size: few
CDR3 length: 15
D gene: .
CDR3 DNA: TGTGCCAGCACCCTCACCCGGCTGATGTACAATGAGCAGTTCTTC
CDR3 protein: CASTLTRLMYNEQFF

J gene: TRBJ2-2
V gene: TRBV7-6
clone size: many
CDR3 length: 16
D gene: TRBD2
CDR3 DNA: TGTGCCAGCAGCTTACTCGCGGGAGGGAACACCGGGGAGCTGTTTTTT
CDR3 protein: CASSLLAGGNTGELFF

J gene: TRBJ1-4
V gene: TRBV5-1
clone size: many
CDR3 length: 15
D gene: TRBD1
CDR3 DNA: TGCGCCAGCAGCTGGAGGACAGGGGAGAGAGAAAAACTGTTTTTT
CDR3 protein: CASSWRTGEREKLFF

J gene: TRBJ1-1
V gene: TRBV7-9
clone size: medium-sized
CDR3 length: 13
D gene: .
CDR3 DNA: TGTGCCAGCAGCTTGACAGGTGACACTGAAGCTTTCTTT
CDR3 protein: CASSLTGDTEAFF

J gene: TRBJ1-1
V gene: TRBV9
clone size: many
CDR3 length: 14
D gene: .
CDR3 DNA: TGTGCCAGCAGCGTTATGCCAGGGAGGGCTGAAGCTTTCTTT
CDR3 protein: CASSVMPGRAEAFF

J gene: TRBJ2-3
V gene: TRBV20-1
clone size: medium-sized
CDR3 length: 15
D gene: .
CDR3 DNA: TGCAGTGCTACTCAACATAGCGGAAGCACAGATACGCAGTATTTT
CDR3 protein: CSATQHSGSTDTQYF

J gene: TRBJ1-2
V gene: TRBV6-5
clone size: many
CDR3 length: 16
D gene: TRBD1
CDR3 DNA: TGTGCCAGCAGTCACCGGGACAGGGGAATCGGCTATGGCTACACCTTC
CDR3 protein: CASSHRDRGIGYGYTF

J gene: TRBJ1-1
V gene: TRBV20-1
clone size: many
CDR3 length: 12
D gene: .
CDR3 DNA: TGCAGTGCTAACCAGCCGGACACTGAAGCTTTCTTT
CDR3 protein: CSANQPDTEAFF

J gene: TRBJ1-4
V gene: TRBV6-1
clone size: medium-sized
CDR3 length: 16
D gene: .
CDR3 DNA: TGTGCCAGCAGTGATGCCCCGATTGGGCTAGGTGAAAAACTGTTTTTT
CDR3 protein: CASSDAPIGLGEKLFF

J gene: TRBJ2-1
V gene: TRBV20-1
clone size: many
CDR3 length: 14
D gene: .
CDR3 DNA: TGCAGTGCTAGAGGGACGAGCTCCTACAATGAGCAGTTCTTC
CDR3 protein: CSARGTSSYNEQFF